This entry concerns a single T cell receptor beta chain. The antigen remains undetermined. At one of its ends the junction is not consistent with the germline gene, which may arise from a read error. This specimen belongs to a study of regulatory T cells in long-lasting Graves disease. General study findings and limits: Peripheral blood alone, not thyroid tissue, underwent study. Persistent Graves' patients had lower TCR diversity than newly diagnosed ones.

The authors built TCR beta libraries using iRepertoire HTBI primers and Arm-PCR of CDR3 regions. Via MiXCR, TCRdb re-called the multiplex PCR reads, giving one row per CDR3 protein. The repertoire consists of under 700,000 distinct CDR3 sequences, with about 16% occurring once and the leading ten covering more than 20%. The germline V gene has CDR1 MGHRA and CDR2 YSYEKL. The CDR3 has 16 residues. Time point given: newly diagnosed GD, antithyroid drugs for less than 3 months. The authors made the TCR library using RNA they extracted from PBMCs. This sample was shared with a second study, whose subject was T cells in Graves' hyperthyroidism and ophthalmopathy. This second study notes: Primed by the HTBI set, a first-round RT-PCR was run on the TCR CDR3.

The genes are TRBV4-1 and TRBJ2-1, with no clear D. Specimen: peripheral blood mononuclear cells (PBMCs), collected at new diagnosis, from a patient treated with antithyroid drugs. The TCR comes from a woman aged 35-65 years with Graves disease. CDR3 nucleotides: TGTGCCAGCAGCCAAGTAGGGTCGGTCTCCTACAATGAGCAGTTCTTC. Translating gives CASSQVGSVSYNEQFF.